This TCR beta chain was observed in a study of human T cells and chemical hapten exposure. Specified time point: pre-sensitization, week 0. Treatment specified: therapeutic diphenylcyclopropenone sensitization with weekly scalp DPC. Suited to DPC and affected by alopecia, the donors ranged from 18 to 70 years old. This clonotype was counted ten times or more. TCRdb reprocessed the RACE reads with MiXCR, giving one entry per CDR3 protein. The sample includes 350,000 to 400,000 distinct CDR3 sequences, 5% to 6.5% of them seen just once. The TCR was taken from a woman in her forties or fifties with alopecia areata. Some clones in this sample may be carry-over from other donors' samples. Specimen: whole blood, collected in connection with sensitization to the hapten diphenylcyclopropenone (DPC).

CDR3 region: CASSLQGGNEQYF. CDR3 bases: TGTGCCAGCAGTTTACAGGGAGGAAACGAGCAGTACTTC. The V gene is TRBV27, the J gene TRBJ2-7, with a possible D match to TRBD2 (6 bases). Germline CDR1 reads MNHEY; CDR2 reads SMNVEV (reference sequence). The CDR3 runs 13 residues. V lost 2 bases to trimming and J lost 5 bases, with 10 bases between them.